The source of this T cell receptor beta chain is a study of human T cells and chemical hapten exposure. What the library attached to individual cDNA molecules were unique molecular identifiers. TCRdb re-called the RACE reads through MiXCR, storing one row per CDR3 protein. The data contain about 65,000 distinct CDR3 sequences, approximately 6.1% of them singletons. The sample's time point: healthy volunteer bleed at 6 weeks. The authors extracted total RNA from unfractionated whole blood. Study-wide points: TCRs exceeding a frequency of 1 in 1000 stayed unchanged under DPC sensitization.

This clonotype was observed many times. Its antigen is as yet unknown. The receptor was derived from a female donor in good health. Some clones in this sample may be carry-over from other donors' samples. Source material: whole blood.

The CDR3 sequence: CASRDTEAFF. Written as DNA, the CDR3 is TGTGCCAGCAGAGACACTGAAGCTTTCTTT. The chain joins TRBV2 to TRBJ1-1; unclear D gene. This CDR3 contains 10 residues. The V gene lost 6 bases and the J gene lost 3 bases, with 2 bases spanning the gap. Germline CDR1 and CDR2: SNHLY and FYNNEI.